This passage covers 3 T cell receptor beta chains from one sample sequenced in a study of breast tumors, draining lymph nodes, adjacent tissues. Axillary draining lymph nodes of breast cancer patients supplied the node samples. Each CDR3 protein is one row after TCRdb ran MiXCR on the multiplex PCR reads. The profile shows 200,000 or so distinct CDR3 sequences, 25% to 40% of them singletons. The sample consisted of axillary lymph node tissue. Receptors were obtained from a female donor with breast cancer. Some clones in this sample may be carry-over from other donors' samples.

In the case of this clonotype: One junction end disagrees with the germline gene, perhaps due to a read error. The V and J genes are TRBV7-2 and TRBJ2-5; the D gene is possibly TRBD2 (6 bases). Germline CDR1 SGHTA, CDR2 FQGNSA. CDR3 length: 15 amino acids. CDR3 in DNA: TGCGCCAGCACGAGATCGGAGGGTGTAGAAGAGACCCAGTACTTC. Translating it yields CASTRSEGVEETQYF.

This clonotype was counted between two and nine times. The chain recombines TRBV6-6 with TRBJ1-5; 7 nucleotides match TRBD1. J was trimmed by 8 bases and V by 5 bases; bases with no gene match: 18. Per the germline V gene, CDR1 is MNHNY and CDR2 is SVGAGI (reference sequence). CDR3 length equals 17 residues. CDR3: CASSHAHRQGEVKPQHF. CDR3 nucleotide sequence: TGTGCCAGCAGTCACGCCCACCGACAGGGCGAAGTCAAGCCCCAGCATTTT.

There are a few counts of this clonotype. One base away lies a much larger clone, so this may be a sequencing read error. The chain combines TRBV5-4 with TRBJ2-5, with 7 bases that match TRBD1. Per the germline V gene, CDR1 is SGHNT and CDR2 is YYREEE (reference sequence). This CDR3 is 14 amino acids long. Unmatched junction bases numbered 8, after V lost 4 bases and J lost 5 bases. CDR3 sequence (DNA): TGTGCCAGCAGCGGCGGACAGGTTGGGGAGACCCAGTACTTC. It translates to CASSGGQVGETQYF.